This TCR beta chain was sequenced during a study of beta chain features in type 1 diabetes. Study-wide background: The patient and healthy donor groups were comparable for age, gender and cell yields. Study-wide findings and caveats: Among patients, naive, central memory and Treg TCRB repertoires appeared more similar than among healthy donors. Significant though moderate, a shortening of TCRB CDR3s appeared in all four CD4+ subsets of Type 1 diabetes patients.

Via the markers CD45RO/CCR7/CD25/CD127/CD95/CD27, stem cell-like memory, regulatory, central memory and naive CD4+ cells were sorted. Germline-derived CDR1 and CDR2 are LNHDA and SQIVND (reference sequence). There are 14 residues in the CDR3. Trimming stripped 3 bases from V and 11 bases from J, with 17 bases between. The investigators reverse transcribed all of the isolated RNA, so they sequenced expressed TCRB transcripts. Approximately 4 million reads was the average for naive, central memory and regulatory T cell samples. Profiled with immunoSEQ multiplex PCR; TCRdb holds only in-frame clones, not every one. This table has more than 120,000 clones, 10% to 15% appearing once. As regards this clone: What it binds is not known.

The sequencing input was central memory CD4+ T cells from blood. The genes are TRBV19 and TRBJ2-1; TRBD2 might be the D (6 bases). This receptor was taken from a man in his late teens or twenties with type 1 diabetes. The CDR3 sequence: CASSMPLGGVQQFF. CDR3 DNA: TGTGCCAGTAGTATGCCCCTGGGGGGAGTCCAGCAGTTCTTC.